This T cell receptor (beta chain) emerged from a study of CD8 T cells in ankylosing spondylitis. Study-wide findings and caveats: Apparently characteristic of ankylosing spondylitis blood was a TCR beta motif (eight highly homologous variants). Earlier authors reported some of these motif variants in reactive arthritis synovial fluid and blood. Disease-associated clonotypes exhibited CD8+ identity and were relatively infrequent in peripheral blood.

Worth noting for this clonotype: What it binds is not known.

By quantitative 5'-RACE with molecular barcodes, the TCR beta libraries were made. TCRdb used MiXCR to reprocess the 5' RACE reads, holding one entry per CDR3 protein. Of around 430,000 distinct CDR3 sequences listed, roughly 15% were seen once; the top ten hold just over 1%. Germline CDR1 reads SGHRS; CDR2 reads YFSETQ. The V and J ends lost 1 base and 5 bases respectively, with 9 bases between them. This CDR3 comprises 14 residues. Sequencing was performed on blood, either unsorted or a sorted T cell fraction (not recorded which). J is TRBJ2-2 and V is TRBV5-1; the D is unclear. This TCR was sampled from a male donor with ankylosing spondylitis. CDR3 loop: CASSLWQTTGELFF. The CDR3 DNA reads TGCGCCAGCAGCTTGTGGCAGACTACCGGGGAGCTGTTTTTT.